A selection of T cell receptor beta chains follows, all from one sample in a study of OX40 agonist ivuxolimab in advanced cancers. Only in-frame clones appear in the TCRdb table, and some are missing; sequencing was by immunoSEQ multiplex PCR. Here the sample spans tens of thousands of clones, 70% to 85% being singletons. The material was CD4+ or CD8+ T cells sorted from blood, obtained in a trial of the OX40 agonist ivuxolimab. The receptors shown here come from an adult with an advanced solid tumor such as melanoma, head and neck, liver or kidney cancer. CDR3s include the opening cysteine and the closing phenylalanine or tryptophan. Fields, in order: clone size, J gene, D gene, V gene, CDR3 protein, CDR3 DNA. The D gene is left open where the match is weak. Some rows mark clone size as missing; the rest say once, few, many or name a class of expanded clone.

- | TRBJ2-7 | TRBD1 | TRBV11-3 | CASSLQGASYEQYF | TGTGCCAGCAGCTTACAGGGGGCATCCTACGAGCAGTACTTC
- | TRBJ2-7 | - | TRBV2 | CASGGRVSSYEQYF | TGTGCCAGCGGGGGGCGGGTGAGCTCCTACGAGCAGTACTTC
- | TRBJ2-2 | - | TRBV5-6 | CASRMEVGTGELFF | TGTGCCAGCAGGATGGAGGTTGGCACCGGGGAGCTGTTTTTT
- | TRBJ2-3 | - | TRBV30 | CAWSEGGADTQYF | TGTGCCTGGAGTGAGGGAGGAGCAGATACGCAGTATTTT
- | TRBJ2-2 | - | TRBV5-1 | CASSLALDYHGELFF | TGCGCCAGCAGCTTGGCCCTAGATTATCACGGGGAGCTGTTTTTT
- | TRBJ2-1 | - | TRBV30 | CAWSATGRYNEQFF | TGTGCCTGGAGTGCGACGGGAAGATACAATGAGCAGTTCTTC
- | TRBJ2-5 | - | TRBV9 | CASSASEGGRETQYF | TGTGCCAGCAGCGCCTCAGAGGGGGGGCGGGAGACCCAGTACTTC
- | TRBJ2-7 | - | TRBV19 | CASSRGGQSSYEQYF | TGTGCCAGTAGTAGGGGTGGGCAGAGCTCCTACGAGCAGTACTTC
- | TRBJ2-1 | - | TRBV5-1 | CASSLGGSRGEQFF | TGCGCCAGCAGCTTGGGAGGCTCTAGGGGTGAGCAGTTCTTC
- | TRBJ2-2 | - | TRBV7-2 | CASSFGTQNTGELFF | TGTGCCAGCAGCTTTGGGACACAGAACACCGGGGAGCTGTTTTTT
few | TRBJ2-6 | TRBD2 | TRBV5-1 | CASSLGGTGRPNVLTF | TGCGCCAGCAGCTTGGGGGGTACCGGGAGGCCCAACGTCCTGACTTTC
- | TRBJ2-1 | - | TRBV28 | CASSLPTYNEQFF | TGTGCCAGCAGTTTACCGACCTACAATGAGCAGTTCTTC
- | TRBJ1-1 | - | TRBV7-2 | CASSLALQTEAFF | TGTGCCAGCAGCTTAGCCCTCCAAACTGAAGCTTTCTTT
- | TRBJ2-7 | TRBD1 | TRBV9 | CASSVNYGTGVYEQYF | TGTGCCAGCAGCGTTAACTACGGGACAGGGGTCTACGAGCAGTACTTC
- | TRBJ2-1 | - | TRBV9 | CASSSGLVYNEQFF | TGTGCCAGCAGCTCAGGACTGGTCTACAATGAGCAGTTCTTC
- | TRBJ1-2 | - | TRBV7-9 | CATMPGGDYGYTF | TGTGCCACCATGCCCGGGGGTGACTATGGCTACACCTTC
once | TRBJ2-5 | - | TRBV6-1 | CASSGTGGARFQETQYF | TGTGCCAGCAGTGGAACAGGGGGGGCTAGGTTCCAAGAGACCCAGTACTTC
- | TRBJ2-7 | - | TRBV5-6 | CASSFGGPYEQYF | TGTGCCAGCAGCTTCGGGGGGCCCTACGAGCAGTACTTC
- | TRBJ1-4 | TRBD1 | TRBV27 | CASSPDRPLLSEKLFF | TGTGCCAGCAGCCCGGACAGGCCTCTACTGAGTGAAAAACTGTTTTTT
once | TRBJ1-3 | - | TRBV18 | CASSPFSGGSGNTIYF | TGTGCCAGCTCACCATTTTCGGGGGGCTCTGGAAACACCATATATTTT
- | TRBJ2-5 | TRBD2 | TRBV11-2 | CASSRLLADQETQYF | TGTGCCAGCAGCCGTCTTCTAGCGGACCAAGAGACCCAGTACTTC
- | TRBJ1-2 | - | TRBV14 | CASSQDIAPGDGYTF | TGTGCCAGCAGCCAAGATATAGCTCCCGGCGATGGCTACACCTTC
- | TRBJ1-1 | - | TRBV7-9 | CASSSTLGPTLTEAFF | TGTGCCAGCAGCTCGACACTCGGACCCACCCTGACTGAAGCTTTCTTT
- | TRBJ1-5 | - | TRBV19 | CASSHREGYSNQPQHF | TGTGCCAGTAGCCACCGCGAGGGTTATAGCAATCAGCCCCAGCATTTT
once | TRBJ2-1 | - | TRBV2 | CASSETRRSYNEQFF | TGTGCCAGCAGTGAAACACGTAGATCCTACAATGAGCAGTTCTTC
once | TRBJ1-5 | - | TRBV6-6 | CASSDGGDHNQPQHF | TGTGCCAGCAGCGACGGAGGGGACCACAATCAGCCCCAGCATTTT
- | TRBJ2-7 | - | TRBV9 | CASSVDEADPVYEQYF | TGTGCCAGCAGCGTAGACGAAGCGGACCCCGTCTACGAGCAGTACTTC
- | TRBJ1-5 | - | TRBV7-9 | CASSIGPNQPQHF | TGTGCCAGCAGTATCGGACCCAATCAGCCCCAGCATTTT
- | TRBJ2-5 | - | TRBV7-6 | CASSLVIGGVLTQYF | TGTGCCAGCAGCTTAGTTATCGGGGGAGTCCTAACCCAGTACTTC
- | TRBJ1-1 | - | TRBV5-6 | CASSLEGFGRRFGTEAFF | TGTGCCAGCAGCTTGGAAGGTTTTGGACGCCGGTTTGGCACTGAAGCTTTCTTT
many | TRBJ2-7 | - | TRBV11-3 | CASSPPEGPGEQYF | TGTGCCAGCAGCCCCCCGGAAGGGCCGGGGGAGCAGTACTTC
- | TRBJ2-7 | - | TRBV28 | CASSRPTLNEQYF | TGTGCCAGCAGTCGACCTACCCTTAACGAGCAGTACTTC
- | TRBJ2-7 | - | TRBV5-1 | CASSLGGPLTYEQYF | TGCGCCAGCAGCTTGGGGGGGCCCCTGACCTACGAGCAGTACTTC
few | TRBJ2-7 | - | TRBV7-9 | CASTISESYEQYF | TGTGCCAGCACGATTAGCGAATCCTACGAGCAGTACTTC
- | TRBJ2-7 | TRBD1 | TRBV11-2 | CASSLRRGRLEYF | TGTGCCAGCAGCTTACGCAGGGGGCGATTGGAGTACTTC
- | TRBJ1-1 | - | TRBV15 | CATSRDNGGTEAFF | TGTGCCACCAGCAGAGATAATGGGGGCACTGAAGCTTTCTTT
- | TRBJ1-1 | - | TRBV30 | CAWSRRENTEAFF | TGTGCCTGGAGTCGACGGGAGAACACTGAAGCTTTCTTT
- | TRBJ2-3 | - | TRBV7-3 | CASSLGPPGTDTQYF | TGTGCCAGCAGCTTAGGGCCGCCCGGCACAGATACGCAGTATTTT
- | TRBJ2-1 | TRBD2 | TRBV28 | CASFDDGEGNEQFF | TGTGCCAGCTTTGACGACGGGGAGGGCAATGAGCAGTTCTTC
- | TRBJ2-7 | TRBD1 | TRBV10-3 | CAISPGQDFLPYEQYF | TGTGCCATCAGTCCGGGACAGGACTTTCTTCCCTACGAGCAGTACTTC
- | TRBJ2-1 | TRBD2 | TRBV30 | CAWSGASGRRSYNEQFF | TGTGCCTGGAGTGGAGCTAGCGGGAGAAGGTCCTACAATGAGCAGTTCTTC